One sample yielded the 19 T cell receptor delta chains listed below, sequenced in a study of gamma-delta chains in newborns, infants, children. TCRdb reanalyzed the reads using CATT. Of 9,500 to 13,000 delta-chain clones in the sample, about 3.6% were seen once. The source material was blood. These receptors were collected from a child who was a newborn, infant or young child, either healthy, febrile or measles-vaccinated (not recorded which).

Here the CDR3 reads CALGEIVLGVASSTDKLIF. DNA of the CDR3: TGTGCTCTTGGGGAAATAGTCTTGGGCGTAGCTAGCAGCACCGATAAACTCATCTTT. The gene calls are TRDV1 and TRDJ1, with D maybe TRDD1 (5 bases). The CDR3 is 19 residues long. Germline CDR1 and CDR2: TSWWSYY and QGS. V lost 2 bases, J lost 1 base, and 23 bases lay in between.

The sample holds a few counts of this clone. Just one base apart from a much larger clone, this may be a read error. This rearrangement joins TRDV2 to TRDJ1; 10 bases line up with TRDD3. This CDR3 is 26 amino acids long. Per germline, CDR1 GEAIGNYY and CDR2 EKD. The CDR3 DNA is TGTGCCCGTGACGAAATAACCAGCCCAGGGTCCAAGGGTCCACTTCGTGGCACTGGGGGATCCGATAAACTCATCTTT. It translates to CARDEITSPGSKGPLRGTGGSDKLIF.

This clone was counted between two and nine times. The gene calls are TRDV2 and TRDJ2; 10 bases are shared with TRDD3. V dropped 1 base and J dropped 5; count of bases not matched to a gene: 6. This CDR3 is 16 amino acids long. The V gene's germline CDR1 is GEAIGNYY and CDR2 EKD. CDR3 in amino acids: CACDTLVLGDTAQLFF. DNA for the CDR3: TGTGCCTGTGACACTCTTGTACTGGGGGATACAGCACAACTCTTCTTT.

This clone was seen only a few times. The gene calls are TRDV1 and TRDJ1; the match to TRDD3 covers 13 bases. CDR3 size: 26 residues. Trimming removed 1 base from V and 0 bases from J; junction bases left unmatched: 29. Germline assignment: CDR1 TSWWSYY and CDR2 QGS. The CDR3 is CALGEPKAFLPVVLGDTPEYTDKLIF. The CDR3 DNA follows: TGTGCTCTTGGGGAACCCAAGGCCTTCCTACCGGTGGTACTGGGGGATACGCCGGAGTACACCGATAAACTCATCTTT.

The CDR3 DNA reads as TGTGCTCTGCTGCAATCCCCCGAGAGGGGATACATGGCCCCGTACACCGATAAACTCATCTTT. It specifies CALLQSPERGYMAPYTDKLIF. The chain carries TRDV1 and TRDJ1; the match to TRDD3 covers 8 bases. The ends lost 9 bases at V and 0 bases at J; junction bases unmatched: 27. The germline V gene has CDR1 TSWWSYY and CDR2 QGS. This CDR3 comprises 21 residues.

This clone was seen more than once but under ten times. The protein given in TCRdb and the translation of the DNA differ at residue 5, and the sequence presented here derives from the DNA. The chain is built from TRDV2 and TRDJ2; 8 bases fit TRDD3. CDR1 is GEAIGNYY, CDR2 EKD, per germline. The CDR3 totals 17 residues. V lost 3 bases to trimming and J lost 2 bases; unmatched junction nucleotides: 10. The CDR3 DNA sequence: TGTGCCTGTGACGCCCTACTGGGGGCGACCTTGACAGCACAACTCTTCTTT. This encodes CACDALLGATLTAQLFF.

This clone has more than one count but fewer than ten. TCRdb has a much larger clone's protein, which differs at residue 4 from the translation of this DNA, likely because of a read error; what is shown is the protein translated from the DNA. The CDR3 region is CACGTVGYGGGTDKLIF. The CDR3 DNA reads TGTGCCTGTGGCACCGTCGGATACGGAGGGGGCACCGATAAACTCATCTTT. This chain uses TRDV2 with TRDJ1, with TRDD3 matching 7 bases. Germline V gene sequence: CDR1 GEAIGNYY, CDR2 EKD. The CDR3 is 17 residues long.

By its share, this clone is medium-sized. The chain has TRDV2 and TRDJ1; unclear D gene. There are 16 residues in the CDR3. V was shortened by 0 bases and J by 0 bases, with 13 bases between the two germline ends. Per germline, CDR1 GEAIGNYY and CDR2 EKD. The CDR3 loop reads CACDTVRPEYTDKLIF. The CDR3 nucleotides read TGTGCCTGTGACACCGTTCGGCCGGAGTACACCGATAAACTCATCTTT.

This clone is judged medium-sized. V and J are TRDV2 and TRDJ1; the D gene is possibly TRDD3 (5 bases). The V gene's germline CDR1 is GEAIGNYY and CDR2 EKD. The CDR3 consists of 15 residues. V was pared by 0 bases and J by 4 bases, with 14 bases between. Here the CDR3 reads CACDTVNTRGDKLIF. CDR3 DNA sequence: TGTGCCTGTGACACCGTGAATACGCGTGGCGATAAACTCATCTTT.

This clone was counted only a few times. This rearrangement joins TRDV1 to TRDJ1, with TRDD3 matching over 11 bases. The CDR3 loop spans 18 amino acids. Trimming cost V 4 bases and J 4 bases; bases outside gene matches: 14. Germline loops: CDR1 TSWWSYY, CDR2 QGS. Here the CDR3 DNA reads TGTGCTCTTGGGGTCACTAAGGTACTGGGGGATATCGGCGATAAACTCATCTTT. Its translation: CALGVTKVLGDIGDKLIF.

In this sample, this clone turned up a few times. The J gene is TRDJ3, the V gene TRDV2, with D tentatively TRDD3 (5 bases). The J gene is not listed in TCRdb, so it was assigned here from a DNA match to germline. The length of the CDR3 is 18 residues. Germline values: CDR1 GEAIGNYY, CDR2 EKD. Trimming removed 0 bases from V and 1 base from J, with 12 bases in between. CDR3 bases: TGTGCCTGTGACACCGGCGGGATTGTTTCCTGGGACACCCGACAGATGTTTTTC. The encoded protein is CACDTGGIVSWDTRQMFF.

As to this clone: The junction and the germline gene differ at one end; a read error may be behind it. Other nucleotide sequences from this sample produce the same CDR3. This chain uses TRDV1 with TRDJ1; 7 bases match TRDD3. The germline V gene encodes CDR1 TSWWSYY and CDR2 QGS. CDR3 length: 26 residues. The CDR3: CALGEFSPSPRVRIGGYGRDTDKLIF. The CDR3 bases are TGTGCTCTTGGGGAGTTTTCTCCCAGTCCTAGGGTTAGGATTGGCGGATACGGACGGGACACCGATAAGCTCATCTTT.

This clone was seen a few times. This sample includes further DNA sequences coding for the same CDR3. In DNA form, the CDR3 reads TGTGCCTGTGACACCGCGAGCTCGGGGGATAGCTCCTGGGACACCCGACAGATGTTTTTC. Protein product: CACDTASSGDSSWDTRQMFF. This rearrangement joins TRDV2 to TRDJ3; 8 bases are shared with TRDD3. The CDR3 extends over 20 amino acids. V lost 0 bases and J lost 0; bases outside the gene matches: 9. Germline V CDR1 and CDR2: GEAIGNYY, EKD.

This chain uses TRDV1 with TRDJ1; 11 nucleotides agree with TRDD3. With 2 bases clipped from V and 4 bases from J, the junction kept 18 bases outside the gene matches. Germline assignment: CDR1 TSWWSYY and CDR2 QGS. This CDR3 region has 20 residues. The CDR3, as DNA: TGTGCTCTTGGGGAAGTCTGGGGTACAGAGCGTACTGGGGGATACGATAAACTCATCTTT. As protein: CALGEVWGTERTGGYDKLIF.

A few counts support this clone. V is TRDV2 and J is TRDJ1, with TRDD3 matching 9 bases. Germline V gene sequence: CDR1 GEAIGNYY, CDR2 EKD. Trimming cost V 3 bases and J 1 base; bases outside gene matches: 11. The CDR3 extends over 17 amino acids. CDR3 nucleotide sequence: TGTGCCTGTGACGTACTGGGGGACCTACCCACCACCGATAAACTCATCTTT. Translating gives CACDVLGDLPTTDKLIF.

In this sample, this clone turned up a few times. This sequence joins TRDV2 and TRDJ3; 13 bases line up with TRDD3. Germline CDR1 is GEAIGNYY and CDR2 is EKD. The CDR3 runs 23 residues. V shed 0 bases, J shed 3 bases, and the junction held 16 bases outside the gene matches. This CDR3 reads CACDTVAALGDTLVRWDTRQMFF. For the CDR3, the DNA is TGTGCCTGTGACACCGTCGCGGCACTGGGGGATACGCTGGTTCGCTGGGACACCCGACAGATGTTTTTC.

Points on this clone: At residue 4, the translated DNA and the protein in TCRdb do not agree; the protein given here is derived from the DNA. The gene calls are TRDV2 and TRDJ1; D unresolved. This CDR3 contains 15 residues. Germline lookup yields CDR1 GEAIGNYY and CDR2 EKD. In DNA, the CDR3 is TGTGCCTGTGGCACCGTAGGACCCCTGAAGGATAAACTCATCTTT. As protein: CACGTVGPLKDKLIF.

Note on this clone: A much larger clone differs by one base, so this may be a read error. The chain links TRDV2 to TRDJ2; 8 bases are a match to TRDD3. The CDR3 has 19 residues. With V trimmed by 3 bases and J by 2 bases, 16 bases remained unmatched. Germline V gene sequence: CDR1 GEAIGNYY, CDR2 EKD. CDR3 sequence reads: CACDAVEGYAYRLTAQLFF. For the CDR3, the DNA is TGTGCCTGTGACGCGGTAGAGGGATACGCGTATCGGTTGACAGCACAACTCTTCTTT.

V usage is TRDV3 and J usage is TRDJ1; D not resolved. TCRdb carries no J gene annotation; the J gene was assigned here by matching the DNA with germline. This CDR3 spans 21 amino acids. Per germline, CDR1 TVYSNPD and CDR2 GDNSRS (reference sequence). V lost 4 bases, J lost 1 base, and 37 bases lay in between. CDR3 coding DNA: TGTGCCTCCGAAAGCTATTTAGGGCGGGTCAGGGTCCCAGATTCCACCGATAAACTCATCTTT. Its protein is CASESYLGRVRVPDSTDKLIF.